The present T cell receptor (beta chain) was sequenced within a study of cytomegalovirus exposure and HLA in healthy donors. General observations from the study: What a later analysis reportedly showed was that an Asian-associated ancestry cluster had fewer N-insertions than the approximately 670-donor mean. DRB1 showed the most TCR associations and HLA-C the fewest in a later analysis, as rates varied by HLA locus.

In the PCR, 60 Vbeta and 13 Jbeta primers were used. TCRdb keeps only in-frame clones here, not all; method: immunoSEQ multiplex PCR. Here the sample spans 250,000 or so clones, approximately 81% being singletons. This clone was counted only a few times. Its antigen is as yet unknown. This receptor was obtained from a woman aged 55-69 years in good health and CMV-seropositive. The sequencing sample was made of PBMCs.

This CDR3 reads CASSLAAHYEQYF. The CDR3 bases are TGTGCCAGCAGTTTAGCGGCCCACTACGAGCAGTACTTC. V usage is TRBV6-1 and J usage is TRBJ2-7, with D perhaps matching TRBD2 (6 bases). The germline V and J ends were trimmed by 5 bases and 3 bases, with 11 bases remaining between them. Germline V lookup: CDR1 MNHNS, CDR2 SASEGT. This CDR3 is built from 13 residues.